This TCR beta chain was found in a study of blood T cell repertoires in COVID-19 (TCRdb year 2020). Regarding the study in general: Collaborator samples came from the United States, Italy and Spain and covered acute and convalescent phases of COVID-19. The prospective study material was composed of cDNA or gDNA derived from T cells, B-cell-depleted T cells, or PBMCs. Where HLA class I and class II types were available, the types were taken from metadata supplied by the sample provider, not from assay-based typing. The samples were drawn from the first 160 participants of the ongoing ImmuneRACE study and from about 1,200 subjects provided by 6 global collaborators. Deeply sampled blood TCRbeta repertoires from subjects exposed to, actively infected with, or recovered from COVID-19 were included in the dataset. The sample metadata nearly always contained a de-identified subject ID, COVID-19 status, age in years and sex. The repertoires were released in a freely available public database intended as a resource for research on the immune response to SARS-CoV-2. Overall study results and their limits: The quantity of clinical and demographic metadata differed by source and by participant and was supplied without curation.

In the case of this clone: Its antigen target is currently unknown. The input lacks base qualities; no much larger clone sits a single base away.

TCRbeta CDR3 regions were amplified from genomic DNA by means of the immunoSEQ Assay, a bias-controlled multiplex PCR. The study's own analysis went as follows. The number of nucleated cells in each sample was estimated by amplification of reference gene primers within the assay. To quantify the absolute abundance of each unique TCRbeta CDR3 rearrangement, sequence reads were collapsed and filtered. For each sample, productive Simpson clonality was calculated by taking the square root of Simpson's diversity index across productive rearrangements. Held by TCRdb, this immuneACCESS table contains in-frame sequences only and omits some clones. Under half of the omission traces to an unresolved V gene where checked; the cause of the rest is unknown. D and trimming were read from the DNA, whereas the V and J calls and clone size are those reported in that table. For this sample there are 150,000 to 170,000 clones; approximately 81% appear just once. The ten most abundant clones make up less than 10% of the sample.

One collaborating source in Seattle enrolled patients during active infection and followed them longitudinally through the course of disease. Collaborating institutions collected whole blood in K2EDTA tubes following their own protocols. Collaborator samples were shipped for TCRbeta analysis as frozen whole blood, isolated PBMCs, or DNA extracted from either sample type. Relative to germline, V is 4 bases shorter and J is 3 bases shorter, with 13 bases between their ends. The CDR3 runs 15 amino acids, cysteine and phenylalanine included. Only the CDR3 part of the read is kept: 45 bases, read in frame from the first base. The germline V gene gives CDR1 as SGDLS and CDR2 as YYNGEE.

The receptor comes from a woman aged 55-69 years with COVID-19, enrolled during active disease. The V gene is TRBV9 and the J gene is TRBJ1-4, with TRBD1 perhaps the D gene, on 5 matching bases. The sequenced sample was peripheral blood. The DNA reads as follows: TGTGCCAGCAGCCCTCGGACAATGGCTAATGAAAAACTGTTTTTT. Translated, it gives CASSPRTMANEKLFF.